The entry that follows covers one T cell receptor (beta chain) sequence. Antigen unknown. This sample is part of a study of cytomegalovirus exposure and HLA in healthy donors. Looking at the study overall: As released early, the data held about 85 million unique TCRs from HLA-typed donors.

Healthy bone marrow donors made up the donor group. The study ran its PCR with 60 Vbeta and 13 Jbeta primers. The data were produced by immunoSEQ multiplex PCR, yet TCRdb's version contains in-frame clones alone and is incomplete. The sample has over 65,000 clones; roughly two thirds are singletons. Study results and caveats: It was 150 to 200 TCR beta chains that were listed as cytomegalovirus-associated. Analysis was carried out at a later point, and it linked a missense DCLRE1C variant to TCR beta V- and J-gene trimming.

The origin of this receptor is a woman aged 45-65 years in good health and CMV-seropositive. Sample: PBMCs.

The CDR3 bases are TGTGCCAGCAGCCCGGGACAGCCGTTGGGCTACACCTTC. Residues: CASSPGQPLGYTF. This chain connects TRBV2 to TRBJ1-2, with 7 nucleotides matching TRBD1. The trim removed 6 bases at V and 8 bases at J, leaving 9 bases unmatched. Germline assignment: CDR1 SNHLY and CDR2 FYNNEI. The CDR3 length is 13 residues.